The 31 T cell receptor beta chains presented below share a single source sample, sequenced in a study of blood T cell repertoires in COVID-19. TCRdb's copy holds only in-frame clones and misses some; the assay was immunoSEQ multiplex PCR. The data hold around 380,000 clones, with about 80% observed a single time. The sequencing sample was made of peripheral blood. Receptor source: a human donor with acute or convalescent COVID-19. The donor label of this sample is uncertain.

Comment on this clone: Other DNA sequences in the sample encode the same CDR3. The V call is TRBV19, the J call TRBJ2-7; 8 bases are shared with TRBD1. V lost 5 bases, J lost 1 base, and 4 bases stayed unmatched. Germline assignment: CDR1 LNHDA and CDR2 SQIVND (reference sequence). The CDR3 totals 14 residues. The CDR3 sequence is CASSPTGGSYEQYF. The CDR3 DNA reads TGTGCCAGTAGTCCTACAGGGGGGTCCTACGAGCAGTACTTC.

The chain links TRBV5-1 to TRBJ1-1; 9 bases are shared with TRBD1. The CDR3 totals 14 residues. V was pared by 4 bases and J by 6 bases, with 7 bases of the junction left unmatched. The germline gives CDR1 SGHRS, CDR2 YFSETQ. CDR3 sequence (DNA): TGCGCCAGCAGCACCTCGACAGGGGGTTCTGAAGCTTTCTTT. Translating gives CASSTSTGGSEAFF.

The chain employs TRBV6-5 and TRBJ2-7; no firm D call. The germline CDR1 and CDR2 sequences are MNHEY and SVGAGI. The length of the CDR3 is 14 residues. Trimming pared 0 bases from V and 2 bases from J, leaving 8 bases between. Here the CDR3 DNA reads TGTGCCAGCAGTTACTCGATCAGTGCCTACGAGCAGTACTTC. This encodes CASSYSISAYEQYF.

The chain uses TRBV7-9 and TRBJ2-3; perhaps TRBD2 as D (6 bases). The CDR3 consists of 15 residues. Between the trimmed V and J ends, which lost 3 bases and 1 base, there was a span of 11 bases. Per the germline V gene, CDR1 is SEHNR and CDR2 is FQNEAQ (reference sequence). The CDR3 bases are TGTGCCAGCAGCTTTGGGGGAGGCGGCACAGATACGCAGTATTTT. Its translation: CASSFGGGGTDTQYF.

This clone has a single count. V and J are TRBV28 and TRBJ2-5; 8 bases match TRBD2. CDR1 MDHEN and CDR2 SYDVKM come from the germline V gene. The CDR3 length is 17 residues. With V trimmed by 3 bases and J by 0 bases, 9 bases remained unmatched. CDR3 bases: TGTGCCAGCAGTTTCTTGTTTAGCGGGGACAACCAAGAGACCCAGTACTTC. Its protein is CASSFLFSGDNQETQYF.

CDR3 protein: CASSQLGQGLQKLFF. The CDR3 DNA reads as TGTGCCAGCAGCCAACTGGGACAGGGCTTGCAAAAACTGTTTTTT. V is TRBV7-6 and J is TRBJ1-4; 9 bases are a match to TRBD1. Germline V CDR1 and CDR2: SGHVS, FNYEAQ. The CDR3 consists of 15 residues. J lost 9 bases, V lost 5 bases, and 10 bases had no gene match.

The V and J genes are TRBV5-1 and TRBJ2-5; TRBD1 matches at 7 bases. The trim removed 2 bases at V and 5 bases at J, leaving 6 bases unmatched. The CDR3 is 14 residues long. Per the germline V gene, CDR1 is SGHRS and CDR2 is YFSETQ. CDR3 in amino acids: CASSFGAGGETQYF. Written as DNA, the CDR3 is TGCGCCAGCAGCTTTGGCGCAGGGGGTGAGACCCAGTACTTC.

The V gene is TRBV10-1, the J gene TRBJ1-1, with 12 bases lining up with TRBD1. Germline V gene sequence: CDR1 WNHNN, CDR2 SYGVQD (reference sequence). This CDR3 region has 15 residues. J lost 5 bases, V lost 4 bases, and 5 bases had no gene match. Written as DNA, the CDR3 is TGCGCCAGCAGTGCCGGGACAGGGGGCGCGACTGAAGCTTTCTTT. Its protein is CASSAGTGGATEAFF.

CDR3 protein: CASSQRSWQPGSRGGVLNTQYF. As DNA, the CDR3 is TGTGCCAGCAGCCAGCGGTCCTGGCAGCCAGGAAGTCGGGGCGGGGTTTTGAATACGCAGTATTTT. This chain joins TRBV3-1 (or the pseudogene TRBV3-2) and TRBJ2-3, with D possibly TRBD2 on 6 matching bases. The CDR3 covers 22 residues. V shed 3 bases and J shed 7 bases, with 38 bases lying between them. Germline CDR1 reads LGHDT; CDR2 reads YNNKEL (reference sequence).

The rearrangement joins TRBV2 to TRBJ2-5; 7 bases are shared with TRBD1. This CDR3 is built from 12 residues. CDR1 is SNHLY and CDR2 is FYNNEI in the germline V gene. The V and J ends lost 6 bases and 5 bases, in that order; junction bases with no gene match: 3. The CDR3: CASRDRWETQYF. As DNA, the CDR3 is TGTGCCAGCAGGGACAGGTGGGAGACCCAGTACTTC.

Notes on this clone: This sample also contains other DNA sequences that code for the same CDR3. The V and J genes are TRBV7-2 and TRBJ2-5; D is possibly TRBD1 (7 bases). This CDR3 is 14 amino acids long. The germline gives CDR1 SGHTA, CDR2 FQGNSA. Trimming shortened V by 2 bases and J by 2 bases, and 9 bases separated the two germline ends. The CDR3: CASSLSGGQETQYF. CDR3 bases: TGTGCCAGCAGCTTATCAGGGGGGCAAGAGACCCAGTACTTC.

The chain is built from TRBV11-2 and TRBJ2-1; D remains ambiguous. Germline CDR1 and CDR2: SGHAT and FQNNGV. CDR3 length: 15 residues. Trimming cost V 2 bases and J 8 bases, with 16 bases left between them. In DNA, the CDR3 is TGTGCCAGCAGCTTACTTGAGCAGGTTTCCGATGAGCAGTTCTTC. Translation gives CASSLLEQVSDEQFF.

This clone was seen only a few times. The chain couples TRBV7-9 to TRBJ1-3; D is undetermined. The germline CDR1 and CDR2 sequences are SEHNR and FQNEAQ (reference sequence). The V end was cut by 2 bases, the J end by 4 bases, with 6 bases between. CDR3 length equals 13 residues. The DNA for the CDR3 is TGTGCCAGCAGCTTATCCCTCGGAAACACCATATATTTT. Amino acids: CASSLSLGNTIYF.

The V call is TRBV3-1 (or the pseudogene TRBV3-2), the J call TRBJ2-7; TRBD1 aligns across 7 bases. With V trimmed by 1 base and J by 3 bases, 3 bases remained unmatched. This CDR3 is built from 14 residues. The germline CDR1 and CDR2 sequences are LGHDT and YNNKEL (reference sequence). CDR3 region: CASSQGGQLYEQYF. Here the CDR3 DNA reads TGTGCCAGCAGCCAAGGGGGACAGCTCTACGAGCAGTACTTC.

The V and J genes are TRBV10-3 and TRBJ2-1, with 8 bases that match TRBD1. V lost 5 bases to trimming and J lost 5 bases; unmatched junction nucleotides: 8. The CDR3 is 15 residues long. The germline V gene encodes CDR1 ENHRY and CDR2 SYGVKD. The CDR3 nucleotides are TGTGCCATCAGTAACCGGGACAGGCGTGACAATGAGCAGTTCTTC. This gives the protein CAISNRDRRDNEQFF.

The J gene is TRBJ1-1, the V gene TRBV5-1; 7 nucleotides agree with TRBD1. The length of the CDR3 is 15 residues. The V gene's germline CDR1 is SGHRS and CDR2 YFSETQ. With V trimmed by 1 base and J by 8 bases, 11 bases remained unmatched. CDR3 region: CASSLLPDQTGEAFF. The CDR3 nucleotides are TGCGCCAGCAGCTTGCTTCCCGACCAGACAGGGGAAGCTTTCTTT.

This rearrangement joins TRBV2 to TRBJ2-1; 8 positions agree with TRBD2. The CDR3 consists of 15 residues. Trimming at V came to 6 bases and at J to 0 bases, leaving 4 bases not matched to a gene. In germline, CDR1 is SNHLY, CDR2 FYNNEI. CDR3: CASRDSGVSYNEQFF. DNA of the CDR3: TGTGCCAGCAGGGATAGCGGGGTCTCCTACAATGAGCAGTTCTTC.

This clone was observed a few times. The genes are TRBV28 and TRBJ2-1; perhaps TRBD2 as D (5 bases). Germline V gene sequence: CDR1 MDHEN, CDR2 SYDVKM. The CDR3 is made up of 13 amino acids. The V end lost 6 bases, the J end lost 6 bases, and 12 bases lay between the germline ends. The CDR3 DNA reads TGTGCCAGCAGGAGGGTGGCTGGCAATGAGCAGTTCTTC. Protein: CASRRVAGNEQFF. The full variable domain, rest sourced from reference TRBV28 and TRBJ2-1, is DVKVTQSSRYLVKRTGEKVFLECVQDMDHENMFWYRQDPGLGLRLIYFSYDVKMKEKGDIPEGYSVSREKKERFSLILESASTNQTSMYLCASRRVAGNEQFFGPGTRLTVL.

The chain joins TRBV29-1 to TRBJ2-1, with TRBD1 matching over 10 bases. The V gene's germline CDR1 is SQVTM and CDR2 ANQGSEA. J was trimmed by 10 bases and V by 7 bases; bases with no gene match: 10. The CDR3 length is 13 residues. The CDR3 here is CSAEGQGSGEQFF. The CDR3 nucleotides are TGCAGCGCCGAGGGACAGGGGAGTGGAGAGCAGTTCTTC.

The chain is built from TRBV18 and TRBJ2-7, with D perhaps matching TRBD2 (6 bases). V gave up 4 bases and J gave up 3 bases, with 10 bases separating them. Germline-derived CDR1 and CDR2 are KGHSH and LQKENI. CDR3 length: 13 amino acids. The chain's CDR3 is CASSQAEGYEQYF. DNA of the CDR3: TGTGCCAGCTCACAGGCGGAGGGCTACGAGCAGTACTTC.

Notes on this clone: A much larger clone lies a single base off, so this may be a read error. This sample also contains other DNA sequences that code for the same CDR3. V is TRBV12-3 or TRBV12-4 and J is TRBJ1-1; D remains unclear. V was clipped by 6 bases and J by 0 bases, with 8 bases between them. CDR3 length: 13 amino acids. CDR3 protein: CASSLQMNTEAFF. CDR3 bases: TGTGCCAGCAGCTTACAGATGAACACTGAAGCTTTCTTT.

CDR3 coding DNA: TGTGCCAGCAGCAAAAGGATCGACAGTAGCAATCAGCCCCAGCATTTT. Encoded protein: CASSKRIDSSNQPQHF. The chain recombines TRBV27 with TRBJ1-5, with D perhaps matching TRBD1 (5 bases). Germline CDR1 MNHEY, CDR2 SMNVEV (reference sequence). The germline V and J ends were trimmed by 6 bases and 0 bases, with 15 bases remaining between them. CDR3 length: 16 amino acids.

DNA of the CDR3: TGCAGTGCTAGTGACCCTTTCTCTGGAAACACCATATATTTT. This gives the protein CSASDPFSGNTIYF. V usage is TRBV20-1 and J usage is TRBJ1-3; D is unresolved. V dropped 3 bases and J dropped 0 bases, with 9 bases sitting between them. Germline CDR1 reads DFQATT; CDR2 reads SNEGSKA (reference sequence). This CDR3 contains 14 residues.

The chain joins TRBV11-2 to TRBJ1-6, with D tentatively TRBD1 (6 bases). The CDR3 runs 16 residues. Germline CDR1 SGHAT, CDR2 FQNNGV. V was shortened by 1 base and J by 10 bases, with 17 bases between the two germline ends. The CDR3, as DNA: TGTGCCAGCAGCTTAGTTCCCAGGGTTGGGGGCTCACCCCTCCACTTT. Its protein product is CASSLVPRVGGSPLHF.

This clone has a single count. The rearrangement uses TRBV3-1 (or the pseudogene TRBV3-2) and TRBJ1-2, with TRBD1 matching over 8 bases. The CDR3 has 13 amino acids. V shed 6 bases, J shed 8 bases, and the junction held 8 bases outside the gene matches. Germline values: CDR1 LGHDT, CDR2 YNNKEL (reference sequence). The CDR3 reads CASSPQTGDGYTF. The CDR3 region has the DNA TGTGCCAGCAGTCCTCAGACAGGGGACGGCTACACCTTC.

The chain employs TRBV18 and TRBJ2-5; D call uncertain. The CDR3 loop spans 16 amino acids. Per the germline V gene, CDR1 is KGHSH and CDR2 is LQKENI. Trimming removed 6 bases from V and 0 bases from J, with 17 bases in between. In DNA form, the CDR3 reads TGTGCCAGCTCGCCTAGATCGAGGCAGTACCAAGAGACCCAGTACTTC. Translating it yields CASSPRSRQYQETQYF.

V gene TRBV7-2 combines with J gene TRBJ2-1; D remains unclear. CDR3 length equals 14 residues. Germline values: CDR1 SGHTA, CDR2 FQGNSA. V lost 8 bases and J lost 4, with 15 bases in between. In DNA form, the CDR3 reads TGTGCCAGCGGGCCCGCTCTACATTACAATGAGCAGTTCTTC. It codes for CASGPALHYNEQFF.

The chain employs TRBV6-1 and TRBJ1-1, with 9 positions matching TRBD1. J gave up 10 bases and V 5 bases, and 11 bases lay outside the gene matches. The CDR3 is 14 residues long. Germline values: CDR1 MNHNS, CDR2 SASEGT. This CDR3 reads CASSSGQGFELAFF. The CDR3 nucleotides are TGTGCCAGCAGTTCCGGACAGGGGTTCGAGCTAGCTTTCTTT.

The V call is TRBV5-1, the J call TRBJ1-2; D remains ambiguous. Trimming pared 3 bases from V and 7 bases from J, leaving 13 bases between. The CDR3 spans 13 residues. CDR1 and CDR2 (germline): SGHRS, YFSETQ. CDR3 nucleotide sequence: TGCGCCAGCAGCTACGGCGGCGACCTTGGCTACACCTTC. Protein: CASSYGGDLGYTF. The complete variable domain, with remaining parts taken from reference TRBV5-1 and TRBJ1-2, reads KAGVTQTPRYLIKTRGQQVTLSCSPISGHRSVSWYQQTPGQGLQFLFEYFSETQRNKGNFPGRFSGRQFSNSRSEMNVSTLELGDSALYLCASSYGGDLGYTFGSGTRLTVV.

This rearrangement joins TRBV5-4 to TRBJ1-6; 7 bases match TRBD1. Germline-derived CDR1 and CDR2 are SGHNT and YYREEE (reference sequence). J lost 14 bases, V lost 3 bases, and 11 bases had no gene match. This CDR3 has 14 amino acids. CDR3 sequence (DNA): TGTGCCAGCAGCTCCGGGTGGGACAGAGAGACCCTCCACTTT. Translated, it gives CASSSGWDRETLHF.

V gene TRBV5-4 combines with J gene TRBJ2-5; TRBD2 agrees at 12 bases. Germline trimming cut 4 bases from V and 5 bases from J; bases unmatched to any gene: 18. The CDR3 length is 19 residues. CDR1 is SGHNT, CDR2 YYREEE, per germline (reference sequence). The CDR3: CASSPLGSLAGGPKETQYF. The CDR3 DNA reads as TGTGCCAGCAGCCCGTTGGGGTCCCTAGCGGGGGGGCCAAAGGAGACCCAGTACTTC.